The source of this T cell receptor beta chain is a study of blood T cell repertoires in COVID-19. The overall study: Acute-phase and convalescent COVID-19 samples originated in the United States, Italy and Spain. T cells, B-cell-depleted T cells, or PBMCs provided the cDNA or gDNA that served as material.

Authors' analysis steps: Reference gene primer amplification in the assay estimated nucleated cell counts. Using immunoSEQ multiplex PCR, the repertoire was profiled, and TCRdb retains in-frame clones only, with some absent. The DNA was the basis for D and trimming; V, J and clone size are from that table. The sample contains approximately 200,000 clones, around 83% of which appear only once. Germline V CDR1 and CDR2: MNHEY, SMNVEV (reference sequence). Trimming took 2 bases from V and 2 from J; bases not matched to a gene: 4. The CDR3 has 15 amino acids. The receptor's source is a woman aged 50 to 60 with acute or convalescent COVID-19. This rearrangement joins TRBV27 to TRBJ2-7; 9 bases map to TRBD1. The sample was peripheral blood. This CDR3 is CASSLMGTGTYEQYF. CDR3 in DNA: TGTGCCAGCAGTTTAATGGGGACAGGGACCTACGAGCAGTACTTC.